The present T cell receptor (beta chain) was sequenced within a study of T cell repertoires in cytomegalovirus infection. Study as a whole: CMV infection and matching HLA type were both indicated by public TCR beta signatures.

Per germline, CDR1 MNHEY and CDR2 SVGEGT. Trimming removed 0 bases at V and 3 bases at J, with 18 bases between. The CDR3 is made up of 18 amino acids. TCRdb ran MiXCR on the reads and lists one entry per CDR3 protein. The sample lists some 920,000 distinct CDR3 sequences; around 30% were seen once. Note on this clonotype: Its target is unknown.

This specimen was cultured CD8+ T cells from PBMCs, taken from culture after CMV antigen stimulation. This TCR derives from a human donor in good health (CMV status not recorded). Some clones in this sample may be carry-over from other donors' samples. V and J are TRBV6-2 or TRBV6-3 and TRBJ2-1, with D perhaps TRBD2 (7 bases). The CDR3 protein is CASSYSKFGGGDYNEQFF. CDR3 in DNA: TGTGCCAGCAGTTACTCTAAATTTGGCGGGGGCGACTACAATGAGCAGTTCTTC.